A single sample gave rise to the 21 T cell receptor beta chains below, sequenced in a study of cytomegalovirus exposure and HLA in healthy donors. Assay: immunoSEQ multiplex PCR; the TCRdb copy retains only in-frame clones and omits some. Of some 150,000 clones listed, approximately 86% are singletons. Material for sequencing was PBMCs. The receptors were gathered from a man between 18 and 29 years old in good health and CMV-seropositive.

This rearrangement joins TRBV7-3 to TRBJ2-5, with TRBD2 as a possible D gene (6 bases). V lost 4 bases to trimming and J lost 3 bases, with 9 bases between them. CDR1 is SGHTA and CDR2 is FQGTGA in the germline V gene. This CDR3 comprises 13 residues. CDR3 in amino acids: CASSSTGEETQYF. In DNA, the CDR3 is TGTGCCAGCAGCTCGACGGGGGAAGAGACCCAGTACTTC.

Here the CDR3 reads CASSLQGGDPYNEQFF. The CDR3 DNA follows: TGTGCCAGCAGTCTCCAGGGAGGGGACCCCTACAATGAGCAGTTCTTC. The genes are TRBV27 and TRBJ2-1; 7 nucleotides match TRBD2. This CDR3 contains 16 residues. V shed 5 bases, J shed 2 bases, and the junction held 9 bases outside the gene matches. CDR1 and CDR2 (germline): MNHEY, SMNVEV (reference sequence).

The chain uses TRBV9 and TRBJ1-3; 8 bases are shared with TRBD1. The CDR3 consists of 16 residues. CDR1 and CDR2 from the germline V gene are SGDLS and YYNGEE. V lost 0 bases and J lost 0; bases outside the gene matches: 2. The CDR3 coding sequence is TGTGCCAGCAGCGTAGATCAGGGGGCCTCTGGAAACACCATATATTTT. Protein product: CASSVDQGASGNTIYF. Full variable domain (remainder filled in from reference TRBV9 and TRBJ1-3): DSGVTQTPKHLITATGQRVTLRCSPRSGDLSVYWYQQSLDQGLQFLIQYYNGEERAKGNILERFSAQQFPDLHSELNLSSLELGDSALYFCASSVDQGASGNTIYFGEGSWLTVV.

The rearrangement links TRBV7-9 to TRBJ2-5; 12 nucleotides agree with TRBD1. The CDR3 extends over 14 amino acids. Trimming removed 7 bases from V and 5 bases from J; junction bases left unmatched: 5. Germline V gives CDR1 SEHNR, CDR2 FQNEAQ (reference sequence). CDR3 sequence reads: CASTGTGGAETQYF. CDR3 sequence (DNA): TGTGCCAGCACCGGGACAGGGGGCGCGGAGACCCAGTACTTC.

CDR3 residues: CASGNRGKVNTEAFF. CDR3 nucleotide sequence: TGTGCCAGCGGGAATAGGGGAAAAGTGAACACTGAAGCTTTCTTT. The chain carries TRBV13 and TRBJ1-1; perhaps TRBD1 as D (5 bases). Germline lookup yields CDR1 PRHDT and CDR2 FYEKMQ (reference sequence). The CDR3 is 15 residues long. Trimming pared 8 bases from V and 0 bases from J, leaving 16 bases between.

This rearrangement joins TRBV5-4 to TRBJ2-7, with 8 nucleotides matching TRBD1. With V trimmed by 5 bases and J by 0 bases, 7 bases remained unmatched. This CDR3 contains 15 residues. CDR1 and CDR2 from the germline V gene are SGHNT and YYREEE (reference sequence). The CDR3: CASRPGTGFSYEQYF. CDR3 nucleotides: TGTGCCAGCAGACCCGGGACAGGATTCTCCTACGAGCAGTACTTC.

This clone has a handful of counts. The gene calls are TRBV27 and TRBJ2-7; 7 positions agree with TRBD1. This CDR3 comprises 13 residues. The V gene end was trimmed by 2 bases and the J gene end by 7 bases; junction bases not matched to a gene: 5. From germline, CDR1 is MNHEY and CDR2 SMNVEV (reference sequence). The CDR3 here is CASSLGTEWEQYF. The CDR3 DNA reads as TGTGCCAGCAGTTTAGGGACAGAGTGGGAGCAGTACTTC.

This clone is a singleton in its sample. The V and J genes are TRBV6-5 and TRBJ2-1; D is ambiguous. Trimming removed 8 bases at V and 0 bases at J, with 14 bases between. This CDR3 is 15 amino acids long. The germline V gene has CDR1 MNHEY and CDR2 SVGAGI. CDR3 protein: CASATSRGSYNEQFF. The CDR3 DNA reads as TGTGCCAGCGCGACTTCAAGAGGCTCCTACAATGAGCAGTTCTTC.

This clone was picked up one time. This chain links TRBV11-1 with TRBJ2-6; TRBD1 aligns across 12 bases. The CDR3 length is 17 residues. Germline V gives CDR1 SGHAT, CDR2 FQDESV (reference sequence). V was clipped by 5 bases and J by 2 bases; unmatched bases: 4. CDR3 coding DNA: TGTGCCAGCAGCGCGGGACAGGGGGCTGCTGGGGCCAACGTCCTGACTTTC. Residues: CASSAGQGAAGANVLTF.

The chain joins TRBV5-1 to TRBJ1-2; no clear D gene. Germline V CDR1 and CDR2: SGHRS, YFSETQ. Trimming left V 0 bases short and J 8 bases short, with 17 bases between. CDR3 size: 15 residues. As DNA, the CDR3 is TGCGCCAGCAGCTTGGATGCTCCGGGTCAAGGCGGCTACACCTTC. Its translation is CASSLDAPGQGGYTF.

The V gene is TRBV9, the J gene TRBJ2-1, with TRBD1 identical over 9 bases. CDR3 size: 15 residues. Per germline, CDR1 SGDLS and CDR2 YYNGEE. V was clipped by 0 bases and J by 7 bases; unmatched bases: 5. CDR3 bases: TGTGCCAGCAGCGTAGGGGACAGGGTTGGGAATGAGCAGTTCTTC. Translated, it gives CASSVGDRVGNEQFF. The full variable domain, its missing parts supplied by reference TRBV9 and TRBJ2-1, is DSGVTQTPKHLITATGQRVTLRCSPRSGDLSVYWYQQSLDQGLQFLIQYYNGEERAKGNILERFSAQQFPDLHSELNLSSLELGDSALYFCASSVGDRVGNEQFFGPGTRLTVL.

The rearrangement uses TRBV2 and TRBJ2-7; 7 bases fit TRBD2. The germline V gene has CDR1 SNHLY and CDR2 FYNNEI. V lost 0 bases and J lost 3; bases outside the gene matches: 5. There are 15 residues in the CDR3. The CDR3 DNA follows: TGTGCCAGCAGTGAAGCCCGCGCGGGGGACTACGAGCAGTACTTC. It yields the protein CASSEARAGDYEQYF.

The chain links TRBV7-8 to TRBJ2-7; 8 bases are shared with TRBD1. Germline V gene lookup returns CDR1 SGHVS and CDR2 FQNEAQ. CDR3 length: 14 residues. Trimming removed 1 base from V and 3 bases from J; junction bases left unmatched: 2. CDR3 loop: CASSLVGTGYEQYF. CDR3 DNA: TGTGCCAGCAGCTTAGTGGGGACAGGCTACGAGCAGTACTTC.

The chain uses TRBV19 and TRBJ1-3; no clear D. Germline values: CDR1 LNHDA, CDR2 SQIVND (reference sequence). CDR3 length: 14 amino acids. V was pared by 0 bases and J by 2 bases, with 5 bases between. CDR3 loop: CASSIEQPGNTIYF. CDR3 bases: TGTGCCAGTAGTATAGAACAGCCTGGAAACACCATATATTTT.

V and J are TRBV5-1 and TRBJ2-2; the match to TRBD1 covers 12 bases. Trimming removed 1 base from V and 3 bases from J; junction bases left unmatched: 4. The CDR3 length is 17 residues. In germline, CDR1 is SGHRS, CDR2 YFSETQ. The CDR3 DNA sequence: TGCGCCAGCAGCTTGTTGGGACAGGGGGCCGACACCGGGGAGCTGTTTTTT. This gives the protein CASSLLGQGADTGELFF.

The rearrangement joins TRBV13 to TRBJ1-6, with D perhaps TRBD1 (5 bases). Between the trimmed V and J ends, which lost 5 bases and 10 bases, there was a span of 21 bases. The CDR3 has 16 amino acids. The germline CDR1 and CDR2 sequences are PRHDT and FYEKMQ (reference sequence). CDR3 sequence reads: CASSVTGTALGSPLHF. CDR3 bases: TGTGCCAGCAGCGTTACCGGGACTGCCCTTGGGTCACCCCTCCACTTT.

The J gene is TRBJ2-7, the V gene TRBV5-3, with 8 bases matching TRBD1. TRBV5-3 belongs to the ORF category, with a function that is uncertain. The V and J ends lost 4 bases and 3 bases, in that order; junction bases with no gene match: 6. The CDR3 has 14 residues. The CDR3 DNA reads TGTGCCAGAAGCCCTGACAGGGGAAACTACGAGCAGTACTTC. It yields the protein CARSPDRGNYEQYF.

In this sample, this clone turned up a few times. This sequence joins TRBV5-6 and TRBJ2-7; TRBD1 agrees at 7 bases. CDR1 SGHDT and CDR2 YYEEEE come from the germline V gene. The CDR3 consists of 12 residues. With V trimmed by 3 bases and J by 3 bases, 0 bases remained unmatched. The CDR3 sequence is CASSWDSYEQYF. DNA for the CDR3: TGTGCCAGCAGCTGGGACAGCTACGAGCAGTACTTC.

The chain is built from TRBV4-3 and TRBJ1-2, with 9 nucleotides matching TRBD1. Unmatched junction bases numbered 4, after V lost 0 bases and J lost 8 bases. This CDR3 region has 14 residues. Germline CDR1 LGHNA, CDR2 YSLEER. CDR3 sequence (DNA): TGCGCCAGCAGCCAAGAGGGACAGGGATACGGCTACACCTTC. Its translation: CASSQEGQGYGYTF.

The rearrangement links TRBV11-3 to TRBJ2-7; 11 bases align to TRBD1. Trimming took 4 bases from V and 5 from J; bases not matched to a gene: 4. Looked up from germline, CDR1 is SGHNT and CDR2 is YENEEA. The CDR3 is 14 amino acids. For the CDR3, the DNA is TGTGCCAGCAGCTCCCGGGACAGGGGGGACGAGCAGTACTTC. It yields the protein CASSSRDRGDEQYF.

This clone turned up a few times. V and J are TRBV19 and TRBJ1-1; no clear D. This CDR3 region has 16 residues. Trimming cost V 4 bases and J 1 base, with 16 bases left between them. Per germline, CDR1 LNHDA and CDR2 SQIVND (reference sequence). CDR3 DNA sequence: TGTGCCAGTAGTAATTTCGAAGGGAGAAGGAACACTGAAGCTTTCTTT. Translation: CASSNFEGRRNTEAFF.